The 5 T cell receptor beta chains reported below all come from one sample, sequenced in a study of OX40 agonist ivuxolimab in advanced cancers. Generated by immunoSEQ multiplex PCR, the TCRdb table keeps only in-frame clones and is missing some. The profile shows tens of thousands of clones, roughly nine tenths of them singletons. The sequencing used CD4+ or CD8+ T cells sorted from blood, collected in a trial of the OX40 agonist ivuxolimab. These receptors were taken from an adult with an advanced solid tumor such as melanoma, head and neck, liver or kidney cancer.

The rearrangement joins TRBV2 to TRBJ2-5; D possibly matches TRBD1 or TRBD2 (5 bases each). Germline CDR1 SNHLY, CDR2 FYNNEI. The CDR3 length is 13 residues. V shed 6 bases and J shed 4 bases, with 12 bases lying between them. The CDR3 loop is CASSGTLGETQYF. The CDR3 DNA sequence: TGTGCCAGCAGCGGGACGTTAGGAGAGACCCAGTACTTC.

The rearrangement joins TRBV6-1 to TRBJ1-5, with D hard to call. The CDR3 consists of 14 residues. Trimming took off 0 bases at V and 0 bases at J, with 3 bases between the two ends. The germline V gene has CDR1 MNHNS and CDR2 SASEGT. The CDR3 sequence is CASSEAPSNQPQHF. Written as DNA, the CDR3 is TGTGCCAGCAGTGAAGCCCCTAGCAATCAGCCCCAGCATTTT.

The V gene is TRBV7-9, the J gene TRBJ1-1; D gene uncertain. CDR3 length: 13 residues. In germline, CDR1 is SEHNR, CDR2 FQNEAQ (reference sequence). Trimming stripped 1 base from V and 0 bases from J, with 3 bases between. CDR3 region: CASSLVLNTEAFF. DNA of the CDR3: TGTGCCAGCAGCTTAGTTCTGAACACTGAAGCTTTCTTT.

V usage is TRBV4-1 and J usage is TRBJ2-7; D is possibly TRBD2 (6 bases). Trimming removed 1 base from V and 0 bases from J, with 16 bases in between. From germline, CDR1 is MGHRA and CDR2 YSYEKL. CDR3 length equals 17 residues. The CDR3 protein is CASSQVQAATSSYEQYF. The CDR3 nucleotides read TGCGCCAGCAGCCAAGTTCAGGCAGCGACTAGCTCCTACGAGCAGTACTTC.

The CDR3 region is CASSYSSGSGNTIYF. Written as DNA, the CDR3 is TGTGCCAGCAGTTACTCGAGTGGCTCTGGAAACACCATATATTTT. J is TRBJ1-3 and V is TRBV6-6; D call uncertain. V was pared by 0 bases and J by 0 bases, with 6 bases between. CDR1 is MNHNY, CDR2 SVGAGI, per germline (reference sequence). The CDR3 totals 15 residues.